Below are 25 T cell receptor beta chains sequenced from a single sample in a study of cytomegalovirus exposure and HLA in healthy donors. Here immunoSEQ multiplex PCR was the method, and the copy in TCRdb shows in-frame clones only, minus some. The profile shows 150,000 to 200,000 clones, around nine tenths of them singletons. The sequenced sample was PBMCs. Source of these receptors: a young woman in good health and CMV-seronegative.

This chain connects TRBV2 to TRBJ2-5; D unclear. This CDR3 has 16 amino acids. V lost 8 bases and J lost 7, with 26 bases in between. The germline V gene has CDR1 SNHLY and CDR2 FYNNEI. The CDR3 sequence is CASCPLPPGLSSTQYF. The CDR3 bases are TGTGCCAGCTGTCCCCTCCCCCCAGGTTTAAGTTCGACCCAGTACTTC.

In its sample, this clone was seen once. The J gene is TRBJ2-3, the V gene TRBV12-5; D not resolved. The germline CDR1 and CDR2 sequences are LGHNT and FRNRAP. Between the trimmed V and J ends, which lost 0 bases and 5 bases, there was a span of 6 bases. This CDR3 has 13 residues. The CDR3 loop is CASGLVVRDTQYF. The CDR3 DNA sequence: TGTGCTAGTGGTTTGGTAGTCAGAGATACGCAGTATTTT.

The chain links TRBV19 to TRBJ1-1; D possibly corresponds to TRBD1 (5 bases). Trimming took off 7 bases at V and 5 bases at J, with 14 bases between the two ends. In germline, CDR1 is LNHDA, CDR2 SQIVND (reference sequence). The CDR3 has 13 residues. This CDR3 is CASTSGWRTEAFF. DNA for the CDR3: TGTGCCAGTACCTCAGGGTGGCGGACTGAAGCTTTCTTT.

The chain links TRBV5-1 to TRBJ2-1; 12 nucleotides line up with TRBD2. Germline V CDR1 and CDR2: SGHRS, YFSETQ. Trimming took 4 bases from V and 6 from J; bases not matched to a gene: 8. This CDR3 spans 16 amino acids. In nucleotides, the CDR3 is TGCGCCAGCAGCACTCCGGGACTAGCGGGTGTCAATGAGCAGTTCTTC. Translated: CASSTPGLAGVNEQFF.

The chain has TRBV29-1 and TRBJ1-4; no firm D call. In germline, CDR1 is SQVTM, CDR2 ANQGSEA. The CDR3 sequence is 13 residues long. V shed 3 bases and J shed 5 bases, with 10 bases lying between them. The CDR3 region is CSVERAENEKLFF. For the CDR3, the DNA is TGCAGCGTTGAGAGAGCCGAGAATGAAAAACTGTTTTTT.

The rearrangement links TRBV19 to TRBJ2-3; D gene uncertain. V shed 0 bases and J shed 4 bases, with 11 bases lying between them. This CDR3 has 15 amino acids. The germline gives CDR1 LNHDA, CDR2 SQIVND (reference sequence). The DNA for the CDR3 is TGTGCCAGTAGTATAGACCCCCGACGGGCAGATACGCAGTATTTT. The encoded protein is CASSIDPRRADTQYF.

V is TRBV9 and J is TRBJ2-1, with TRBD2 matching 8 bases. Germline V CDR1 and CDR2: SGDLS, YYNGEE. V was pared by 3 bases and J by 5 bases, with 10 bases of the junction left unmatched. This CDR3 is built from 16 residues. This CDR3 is CASSARAGVLNNEQFF. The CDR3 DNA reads TGTGCCAGCAGCGCACGAGCGGGGGTGTTGAACAATGAGCAGTTCTTC.

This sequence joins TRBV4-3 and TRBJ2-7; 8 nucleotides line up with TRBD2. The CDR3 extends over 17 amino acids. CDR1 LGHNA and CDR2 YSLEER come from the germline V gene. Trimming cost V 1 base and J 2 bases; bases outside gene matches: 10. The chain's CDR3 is CASSQVIGTSGPYEQYF. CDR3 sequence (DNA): TGCGCCAGCAGCCAAGTAATAGGAACTAGCGGACCCTACGAGCAGTACTTC.

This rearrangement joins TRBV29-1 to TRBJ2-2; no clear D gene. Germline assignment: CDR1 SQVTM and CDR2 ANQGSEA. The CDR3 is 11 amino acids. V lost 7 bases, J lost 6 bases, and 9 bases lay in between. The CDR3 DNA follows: TGCAGCGCCCGAGGATCCGGGGAGCTGTTTTTT. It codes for CSARGSGELFF.

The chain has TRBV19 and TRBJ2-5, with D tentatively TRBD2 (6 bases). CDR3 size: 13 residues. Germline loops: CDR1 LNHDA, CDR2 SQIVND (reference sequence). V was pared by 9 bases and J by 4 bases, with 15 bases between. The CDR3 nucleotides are TGTGCCAGGACGTGGGTGGGGGGAGAGACCCAGTACTTC. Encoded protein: CARTWVGGETQYF.

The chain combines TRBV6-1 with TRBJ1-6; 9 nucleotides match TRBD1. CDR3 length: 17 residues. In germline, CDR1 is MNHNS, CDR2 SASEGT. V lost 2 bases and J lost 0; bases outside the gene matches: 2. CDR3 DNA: TGTGCCAGCAGTGAACCGGACAGGGGCTCCTATAATTCACCCCTCCACTTT. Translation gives CASSEPDRGSYNSPLHF.

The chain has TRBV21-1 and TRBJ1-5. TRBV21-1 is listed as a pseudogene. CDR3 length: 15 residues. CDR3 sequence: CASSKREGDHQPQHF. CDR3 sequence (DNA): TGTGCCAGCAGCAAACGGGAGGGGGACCATCAGCCCCAGCATTTT.

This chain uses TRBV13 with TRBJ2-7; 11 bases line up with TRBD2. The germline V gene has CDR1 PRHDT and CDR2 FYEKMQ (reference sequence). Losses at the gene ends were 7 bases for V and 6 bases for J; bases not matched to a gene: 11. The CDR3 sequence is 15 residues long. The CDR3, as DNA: TGTGCCAGCACCAGGCGGGGACTAGCGGACCGCGAGCAGTACTTC. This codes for CASTRRGLADREQYF.

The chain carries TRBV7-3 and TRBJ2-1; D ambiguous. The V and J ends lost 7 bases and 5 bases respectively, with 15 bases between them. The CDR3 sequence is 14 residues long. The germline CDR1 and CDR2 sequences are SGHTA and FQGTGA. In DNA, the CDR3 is TGTGCCAGCACCCTCAGGTCCATAGACAATGAGCAGTTCTTC. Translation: CASTLRSIDNEQFF.

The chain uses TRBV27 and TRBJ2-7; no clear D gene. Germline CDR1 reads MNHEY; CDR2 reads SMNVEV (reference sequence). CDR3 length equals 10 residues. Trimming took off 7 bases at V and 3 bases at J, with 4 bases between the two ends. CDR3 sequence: CASIIYEQYF. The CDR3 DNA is TGTGCCAGCATTATCTACGAGCAGTACTTC.

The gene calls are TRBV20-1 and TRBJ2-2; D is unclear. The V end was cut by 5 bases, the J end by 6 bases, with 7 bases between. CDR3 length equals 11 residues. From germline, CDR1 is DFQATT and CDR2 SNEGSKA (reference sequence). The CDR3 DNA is TGCAGTGCTTATAAATCCGGGGAGCTGTTTTTT. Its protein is CSAYKSGELFF.

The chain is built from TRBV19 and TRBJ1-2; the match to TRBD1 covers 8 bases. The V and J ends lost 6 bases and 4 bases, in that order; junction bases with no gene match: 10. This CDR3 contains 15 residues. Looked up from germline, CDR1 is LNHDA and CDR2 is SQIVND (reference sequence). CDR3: CASRVGRGRSYGYTF. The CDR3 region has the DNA TGTGCCAGTAGGGTCGGCAGGGGGCGATCCTATGGCTACACCTTC. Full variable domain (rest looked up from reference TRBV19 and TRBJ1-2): DGGITQSPKYLFRKEGQNVTLSCEQNLNHDAMYWYRQDPGQGLRLIYYSQIVNDFQKGDIAEGYSVSREKKESFPLTVTSAQKNPTAFYLCASRVGRGRSYGYTFGSGTRLTVV.

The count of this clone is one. The CDR3 sequence is CASSPSRVRLYEQYF. The CDR3 coding sequence is TGTGCCAGCAGCCCTTCCCGGGTCCGGTTATACGAGCAGTACTTC. The chain employs TRBV27 and TRBJ2-7, with D hard to call. The CDR3 totals 15 residues. In germline, CDR1 is MNHEY, CDR2 SMNVEV (reference sequence). V lost 6 bases to trimming and J lost 4 bases, with 19 bases between them.

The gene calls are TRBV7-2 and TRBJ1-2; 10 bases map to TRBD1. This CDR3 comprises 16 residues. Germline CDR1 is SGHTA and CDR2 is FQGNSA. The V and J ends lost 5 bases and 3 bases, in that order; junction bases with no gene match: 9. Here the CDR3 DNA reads TGTGCCAGCAGCGCCCGACAGGGGGCGAGGTACTATGGCTACACCTTC. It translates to CASSARQGARYYGYTF.

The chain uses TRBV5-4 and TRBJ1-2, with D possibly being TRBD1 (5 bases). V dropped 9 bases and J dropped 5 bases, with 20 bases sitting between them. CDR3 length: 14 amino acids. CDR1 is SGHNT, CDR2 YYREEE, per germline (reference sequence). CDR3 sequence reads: CATRSEGRTYGYTF. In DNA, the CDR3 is TGTGCCACCCGATCGGAGGGAAGGACATATGGCTACACCTTC.

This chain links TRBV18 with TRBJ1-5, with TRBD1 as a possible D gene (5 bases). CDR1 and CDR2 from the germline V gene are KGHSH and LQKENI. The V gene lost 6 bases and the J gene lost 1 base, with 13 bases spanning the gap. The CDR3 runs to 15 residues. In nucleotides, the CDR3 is TGTGCCAGCTCCGCAAATGCAGGGAGCAATCAGCCCCAGCATTTT. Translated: CASSANAGSNQPQHF.

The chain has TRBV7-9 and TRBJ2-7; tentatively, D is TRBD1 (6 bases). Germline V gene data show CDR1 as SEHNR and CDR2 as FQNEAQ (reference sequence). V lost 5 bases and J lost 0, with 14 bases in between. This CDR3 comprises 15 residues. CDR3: CASSPHWTDSYEQYF. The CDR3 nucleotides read TGTGCCAGCAGCCCCCATTGGACAGACTCCTACGAGCAGTACTTC.

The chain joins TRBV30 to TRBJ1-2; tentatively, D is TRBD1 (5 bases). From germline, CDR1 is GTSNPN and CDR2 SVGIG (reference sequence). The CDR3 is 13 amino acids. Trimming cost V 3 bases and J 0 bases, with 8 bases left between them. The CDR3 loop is CAWSPTANYGYTF. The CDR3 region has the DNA TGTGCCTGGAGCCCGACAGCTAACTATGGCTACACCTTC.

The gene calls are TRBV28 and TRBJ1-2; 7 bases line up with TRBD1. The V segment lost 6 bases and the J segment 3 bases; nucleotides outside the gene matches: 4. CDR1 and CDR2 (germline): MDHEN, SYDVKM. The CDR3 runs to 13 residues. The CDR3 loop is CASSPGTDYGYTF. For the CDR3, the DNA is TGTGCCAGCAGCCCAGGGACAGACTATGGCTACACCTTC.

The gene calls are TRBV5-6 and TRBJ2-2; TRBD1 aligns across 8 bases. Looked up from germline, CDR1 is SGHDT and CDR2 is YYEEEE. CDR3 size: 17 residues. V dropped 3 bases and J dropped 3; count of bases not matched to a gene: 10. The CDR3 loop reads CASSSPTGVGDTGELFF. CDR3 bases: TGTGCCAGCAGCTCCCCGACAGGGGTTGGGGACACCGGGGAGCTGTTTTTT.